This T cell receptor beta chain is from a study of cytomegalovirus exposure and HLA in healthy donors. PCR employed 60 Vbeta and 13 Jbeta primers. Clones were read by immunoSEQ multiplex PCR, and TCRdb kept only the in-frame ones, dropping some. The sample records approximately 120,000 clones, more than 60% being singletons. Study conclusions and caveats: Presence/absence analyses treated sequencing depth as roughly uniform across donors.

Note on this clone: Antigen unknown.

From germline, CDR1 is ENHRY and CDR2 SYGVKD. The CDR3 totals 16 residues. J was trimmed by 0 bases and V by 6 bases; bases with no gene match: 8. The receptor was isolated from a woman in her fifties or sixties in good health and CMV-seropositive. Sequencing was done on a sample of PBMCs. J is TRBJ2-7 and V is TRBV10-3; 10 bases fit TRBD2. The CDR3 region is CAISGSGGVLSYEQYF. CDR3 nucleotide sequence: TGTGCCATCAGCGGAAGCGGGGGGGTCCTCTCCTACGAGCAGTACTTC.